The 5 T cell receptor beta chains listed next were all sequenced from one sample in a study of shared clonotypes between healthy human individuals (dated by TCRdb to about 2020). The method behind the library was the immunoSEQ multiplex PCR assay. TCRdb's version of the immuneACCESS table is confined to in-frame rearrangements and falls short of the full clone set. An unresolved V gene accounts for under half of the shortfall where checked; the remainder is of unknown origin. The sample contains just over 2,000,000 clones, around 96% of them found a single time. The top ten clonotypes cover about 1.1% of the sample. CD8 naive samples consisted of CD45RO-negative cells that were positively selected for CCR7, yielding a CD45RA+CCR7+ population without TemRA cells. Sequenced input: naive CD8+ T cells sorted from blood. The sample's cell subset or site, from its label and the paper: CD45RA+CCR7+. These receptors came from a man aged 18 to 30 in good health.

The chain employs TRBV10-3 and TRBJ2-5, with 7 bases that match TRBD2. Trimming cost V 4 bases and J 7 bases; bases outside gene matches: 9. The CDR3 is 14 amino acids. In germline, CDR1 is ENHRY, CDR2 SYGVKD. The CDR3 region has the DNA TGTGCCATCAGTGGCGCGGGAGACTCGGGGACCCAGTACTTC. It encodes CAISGAGDSGTQYF.

This clone has just one count. This chain links TRBV11-2 with TRBJ2-2, with a possible D match to TRBD2 (5 bases). The germline CDR1 and CDR2 sequences are SGHAT and FQNNGV. The CDR3 covers 14 residues. Trimming shortened V by 3 bases and J by 2 bases, and 7 bases separated the two germline ends. The CDR3, as DNA: TGTGCCAGCAGCTTCGGACTTAACACCGGGGAGCTGTTTTTT. As protein: CASSFGLNTGELFF.

The J gene is TRBJ2-1, the V gene TRBV27; D remains ambiguous. V was trimmed by 7 bases and J by 0 bases, leaving 10 bases between them. CDR3 size: 14 residues. Germline loops: CDR1 MNHEY, CDR2 SMNVEV (reference sequence). CDR3 sequence reads: CASTSTASYNEQFF. The CDR3 region has the DNA TGTGCCAGCACATCGACGGCCTCCTACAATGAGCAGTTCTTC.

The V call is TRBV11-2, the J call TRBJ2-1; D is uncertain. The CDR3 runs 12 residues. CDR1 is SGHAT and CDR2 is FQNNGV in the germline V gene. The ends were cut back, 5 bases at V and 7 bases at J, with 9 bases in the middle. The CDR3, as DNA: TGTGCCAGCAGCCGGACCTTAAATGAGCAGTTCTTC. As protein: CASSRTLNEQFF.

V usage is TRBV9 and J usage is TRBJ2-1; the D call may be TRBD1 or TRBD2 (7 bases each). The CDR3 is 16 amino acids. Germline V gives CDR1 SGDLS, CDR2 YYNGEE. The V end was cut by 4 bases, the J end by 2 bases, with 16 bases between. The CDR3 reads CASSSGGAIPYNEQFF. The DNA for the CDR3 is TGTGCCAGCAGCTCAGGGGGGGCGATTCCCTACAATGAGCAGTTCTTC.